These 14 T cell receptor beta chains came from one sample sequenced in a study of metastatic and nonmetastatic thyroid tumors. TCRdb re-analyzed the PCR reads using MiXCR. The sample includes 75,000 to 100,000 clones, about an eighth of them seen just once. Thyroid surgery took place with no prior treatment in any patient. The sample comprised blood. The receptors shown here come from a female donor with papillary thyroid cancer or a benign thyroid nodule (not recorded which). Some clones in this sample may be carry-over from other donors' samples.

This clone was recorded at least ten times. This chain links TRBV5-1 with TRBJ2-7, with 10 bases lining up with TRBD2. Germline assignment: CDR1 SGHRS and CDR2 YFSETQ. This CDR3 comprises 17 residues. The V gene end was trimmed by 4 bases and the J gene end by 1 base; junction bases not matched to a gene: 11. CDR3 sequence: CASSEKRSSGSSYEQYF. DNA for the CDR3: TGCGCCAGCAGCGAAAAGCGATCTAGCGGGAGTTCCTACGAGCAGTACTTC.

This clone was recorded a few times. The chain uses TRBV6-1 and TRBJ2-7, with 8 bases matching TRBD1. The CDR3 is made up of 15 amino acids. CDR1 is MNHNS and CDR2 is SASEGT in the germline V gene. V was clipped by 3 bases and J by 2 bases; unmatched bases: 6. The CDR3: CASSDGTGETYEQYF. CDR3 bases: TGTGCCAGCAGTGACGGGACAGGTGAGACCTACGAGCAGTACTTC.

This clone was counted at least ten times. The V gene is TRBV29-1, the J gene TRBJ2-3; TRBD1 matches at 7 bases. The junction had 7 bases not matched to a gene; V was cut back by 1 base and J by 0 bases. Germline assignment: CDR1 SQVTM and CDR2 ANQGSEA. This CDR3 is built from 16 residues. This CDR3 reads CSVEVLRGQSTDTQYF. DNA for the CDR3: TGCAGCGTTGAAGTCCTCCGGGGACAGAGCACAGATACGCAGTATTTT.

This clone was picked up many times. The V gene is TRBV19, the J gene TRBJ2-2, with D possibly being TRBD1 or TRBD2 (5 bases each). V lost 6 bases and J 2 bases, leaving 13 bases between the germline ends. The length of the CDR3 is 15 residues. CDR1 is LNHDA, CDR2 SQIVND, per germline (reference sequence). The CDR3 nucleotides read TGTGCCAGTAGGAGCACGGGACCCAACACCGGGGAGCTGTTTTTT. The encoded protein is CASRSTGPNTGELFF.

This clone was observed at least ten times. The CDR3 nucleotides read TGCAGTGCTAGAGAACCCCCTAAAACCGTTCTTAATTCACCCCTCCACTTT. It encodes CSAREPPKTVLNSPLHF. This chain connects TRBV20-1 to TRBJ1-6; D unresolved. From germline, CDR1 is DFQATT and CDR2 SNEGSKA (reference sequence). The CDR3 runs 17 residues. V shed 0 bases and J shed 6 bases, with 18 bases lying between them.

A note on this clone: One end of the junction fails to match germline, which may point to a read error. The chain combines TRBV19 with TRBJ2-1, with unresolved D. The CDR3 totals 14 residues. Per the germline V gene, CDR1 is LNHDA and CDR2 is SQIVND (reference sequence). CDR3 region: CASSSQTFVNEQLF. The CDR3 coding sequence is TGTGCCAGTAGTAGCCAGACATTCGTCAATGAGCAGCTCTTC.

This clone came up many times. The V call is TRBV18, the J call TRBJ2-2; unclear D gene. V lost 8 bases to trimming and J lost 6 bases, with 16 bases between them. In germline, CDR1 is KGHSH, CDR2 LQKENI. This CDR3 contains 14 residues. The CDR3 loop is CASSLVGYSGELFF. The CDR3 nucleotides are TGTGCCAGCAGTCTAGTCGGTTATTCCGGGGAGCTGTTTTTT.

This clone was observed a handful of times. The chain employs TRBV19 and TRBJ1-5, with unresolved D. CDR3 length: 15 amino acids. V was trimmed by 6 bases and J by 1 base, leaving 13 bases between them. Per germline, CDR1 LNHDA and CDR2 SQIVND (reference sequence). The CDR3 reads CASSRYGVSNQPQHF. CDR3 nucleotide sequence: TGTGCCAGTAGCCGCTATGGGGTAAGCAATCAGCCCCAGCATTTT.

This rearrangement joins TRBV30 to TRBJ2-6, with 7 bases fitting TRBD2. CDR3 length: 14 amino acids. Germline V gene data show CDR1 as GTSNPN and CDR2 as SVGIG (reference sequence). Trimming cost V 5 bases and J 1 base; bases outside gene matches: 2. In nucleotides, the CDR3 is TGTGCCTGGGGGGAGGGTTCTGGGGCCAACGTCCTGACTTTC. This codes for CAWGEGSGANVLTF.

Comments on this clone: Being one base from a much bigger clone, this may be a read error. This sequence joins TRBV9 and TRBJ2-2, with 7 bases fitting TRBD2. V lost 6 bases to trimming and J lost 5 bases; unmatched junction nucleotides: 7. CDR3 size: 14 residues. Germline V gene sequence: CDR1 SGDLS, CDR2 YYNGEE. This CDR3 is CASIPHGRTGELFF. CDR3 bases: TGTGCCAGCATCCCCCACGGGAGGACCGGGGAGCTGTTTTTT.

On this clone itself: Being one base from a much bigger clone, this may be a read error. The genes are TRBV15 and TRBJ2-2, with D perhaps TRBD1 (6 bases). Trimming removed 0 bases at V and 4 bases at J, with 15 bases between. Germline values: CDR1 LNHNV, CDR2 YYDKDF (reference sequence). The CDR3 consists of 17 residues. The CDR3 DNA reads as TGTGCCACCAGCAGAGATCCCCTCGACAGGAGCACCGGGGAGCTGTTTTTT. It encodes CATSRDPLDRSTGELFF. Supplemented by reference TRBV15 and TRBJ2-2, the full variable domain reads DAMVIQNPRYQVTQFGKPVTLSCSQTLNHNVMYWYQQKSSQAPKLLFHYYDKDFNNEADTPDNFQSRRPNTSFCFLDIRSPGLGDTAMYLCATSRDPLDRSTGELFFGEGSRLTVL.

This clone was recorded many times. The chain employs TRBV10-3 and TRBJ2-7, with 10 positions matching TRBD1. Germline loops: CDR1 ENHRY, CDR2 SYGVKD. Unmatched junction bases numbered 5, after V lost 6 bases and J lost 3 bases. The CDR3 loop spans 14 amino acids. CDR3 region: CAIRPGTGVYEQYF. For the CDR3, the DNA is TGTGCCATCAGGCCCGGGACAGGGGTCTACGAGCAGTACTTC.

This clone was detected only a few times. This may arise from a read error, as a much more abundant clone is one base away. The chain carries TRBV5-1 and TRBJ2-1; TRBD2 matches 11 bases. CDR1 SGHRS and CDR2 YFSETQ come from the germline V gene. The CDR3 has 14 amino acids. CDR3 DNA: TGCGTCAACAGCGGGGGACTAGCGGACAATGAGCAGTTCTTC. Amino acids: CVNSGGLADNEQFF.

This clone has a count of ten or more. The DNA of the CDR3 is TGTGCCAGCAGCCAAGAAGTAGCGGGAAAAGAGACCCAGTACTTC. Translated, it gives CASSQEVAGKETQYF. The rearrangement joins TRBV3-1 to TRBJ2-5; 8 bases map to TRBD2. The CDR3 runs to 15 residues. Germline V gene sequence: CDR1 LGHDT, CDR2 YNNKEL (reference sequence). Germline trimming cut 0 bases from V and 3 bases from J; bases unmatched to any gene: 3.